These 26 T cell receptor beta chains were sequenced from one sample in a study of radiotherapy plus CTLA-4 blockade in lung cancer (dated by TCRdb to about 2018). Library construction relied on the immunoSEQ multiplex PCR assay. Sourced from immuneACCESS, this table was stored by TCRdb with only in-frame sequences that have V and J called. A share of the clones is absent; for the studies checked, an unresolved V gene accounts for under half, and the remainder has no known explanation. This sample is represented by some 96,000 clones; just over 85% of them were singletons. 4.9% of the sample is taken by the ten largest. Sequenced here: peripheral blood, sampled from a patient treated with radiotherapy plus ipilimumab. All receptors come from a human donor with non-small cell lung cancer that progressed on radiotherapy plus ipilimumab.

The chain links TRBV5-1 to TRBJ2-5, with TRBD1 matching over 8 bases. Germline V gene lookup returns CDR1 SGHRS and CDR2 YFSETQ. The V and J ends lost 7 bases and 5 bases, in that order; junction bases with no gene match: 13. The CDR3 contains 15 residues. In nucleotides, the CDR3 is TGCGCCAGCGCAGACTCAGGGGGCTTATTGGAGACCCAGTACTTC. Translation gives CASADSGGLLETQYF. Full variable domain (remainder filled in from reference TRBV5-1 and TRBJ2-5): KAGVTQTPRYLIKTRGQQVTLSCSPISGHRSVSWYQQTPGQGLQFLFEYFSETQRNKGNFPGRFSGRQFSNSRSEMNVSTLELGDSALYLCASADSGGLLETQYFGPGTRLLVL.

The chain carries TRBV2 and TRBJ1-5, with TRBD1 matching 7 bases. Germline CDR1 is SNHLY and CDR2 is FYNNEI. The V gene end was trimmed by 6 bases and the J gene end by 7 bases; junction bases not matched to a gene: 6. The CDR3 covers 13 residues. CDR3 sequence reads: CASREDRPQPQHF. The CDR3 nucleotides read TGTGCCAGCAGGGAGGACAGGCCACAGCCCCAGCATTTT.

This rearrangement joins TRBV10-2 to TRBJ2-1, with D tentatively TRBD2 (6 bases). The CDR3 has 12 amino acids. Germline-derived CDR1 and CDR2 are WSHSY and SAAADI. V was shortened by 10 bases and J by 7 bases, with 14 bases between the two germline ends. The DNA of the CDR3 is TGCGCCACCACGGGGGACCTGAATGAGCAGTTCTTC. This translates into CATTGDLNEQFF.

This clone was found once. The chain employs TRBV14 and TRBJ2-1; 11 positions match TRBD2. J lost 1 base, V lost 3 bases, and 2 bases had no gene match. The CDR3 is 16 amino acids. CDR1 and CDR2 (germline): SGHDN, FVKESK. In DNA form, the CDR3 reads TGTGCCAGCAGCCACCCTAGCGGGGGGTCCTACAATGAGCAGTTCTTC. Protein: CASSHPSGGSYNEQFF.

The J gene is TRBJ2-1, the V gene TRBV5-1, with D unclear. In germline, CDR1 is SGHRS, CDR2 YFSETQ. V was cut by 0 bases and J by 7 bases, with 14 bases left in between. The CDR3 consists of 15 residues. The chain's CDR3 is CASSLVAVPGNEQFF. The CDR3 nucleotides read TGCGCCAGCAGCTTGGTTGCGGTCCCAGGTAATGAGCAGTTCTTC.

This chain uses TRBV27 with TRBJ1-1; D remains ambiguous. Germline CDR1 and CDR2: MNHEY and SMNVEV (reference sequence). The germline V and J ends were trimmed by 4 bases and 0 bases, with 12 bases remaining between them. This CDR3 comprises 15 residues. The CDR3 spells CASSSQKNMNTEAFF. CDR3 DNA sequence: TGTGCCAGCAGTTCACAGAAAAACATGAACACTGAAGCTTTCTTT.

V gene TRBV5-4 combines with J gene TRBJ2-1, with 11 positions matching TRBD2. V lost 2 bases, J lost 6 bases, and 7 bases stayed unmatched. This CDR3 has 16 amino acids. CDR1 and CDR2 (germline): SGHNT, YYREEE (reference sequence). The CDR3 nucleotides read TGTGCCAGCAGCTTTGGCGGGACTAGCGGACTCAATGAGCAGTTCTTC. Its translation: CASSFGGTSGLNEQFF.

The rearrangement uses TRBV7-8 and TRBJ2-7; 8 bases agree with TRBD1. The germline gives CDR1 SGHVS, CDR2 FQNEAQ. The ends lost 5 bases at V and 2 bases at J; junction bases unmatched: 17. The length of the CDR3 is 18 residues. CDR3 region: CASSPRDRSSWGAYEQYF. The CDR3 DNA reads TGTGCCAGCAGCCCCCGGGACAGGTCCTCCTGGGGGGCCTACGAGCAGTACTTC.

This chain uses TRBV27 with TRBJ2-4; TRBD1 might be the D (6 bases). V was shortened by 6 bases and J by 7 bases, with 13 bases between the two germline ends. CDR1 and CDR2 (germline): MNHEY, SMNVEV (reference sequence). This CDR3 has 13 residues. The CDR3 region has the DNA TGTGCCAGCAGATCTACAGGGTTGAACATTCAGTACTTC. Encoded protein: CASRSTGLNIQYF.

V and J are TRBV30 and TRBJ1-2, with 8 bases matching TRBD1. CDR1 is GTSNPN and CDR2 is SVGIG in the germline V gene (reference sequence). Trimming cost V 2 bases and J 1 base; bases outside gene matches: 6. This CDR3 is 15 amino acids long. The CDR3 here is CAWSIGTGRNYGYTF. As DNA, the CDR3 is TGTGCCTGGAGTATTGGGACAGGCCGTAACTATGGCTACACCTTC.

This clone is a singleton in its sample. The chain recombines TRBV27 with TRBJ2-2; 16 bases map to TRBD2. The CDR3 contains 16 residues. V gave up 6 bases and J gave up 7 bases; unmatched junction bases: 5. CDR1 is MNHEY, CDR2 SMNVEV, per germline (reference sequence). In DNA, the CDR3 is TGTGCCAGCAGGCCGGGACTAGCGGGAGGGGACGGGGAGCTGTTTTTT. Translation: CASRPGLAGGDGELFF.

This clone was observed once. The V gene is TRBV5-1, the J gene TRBJ2-7, with unresolved D. In germline, CDR1 is SGHRS, CDR2 YFSETQ. CDR3 length equals 14 residues. V lost 4 bases to trimming and J lost 6 bases, with 17 bases between them. CDR3 amino acids: CASSPTGDRVEQYF. DNA of the CDR3: TGCGCCAGCAGCCCTACTGGGGATCGAGTCGAGCAGTACTTC.

This chain uses TRBV11-2 with TRBJ1-1; D ambiguous. Germline V gene sequence: CDR1 SGHAT, CDR2 FQNNGV. CDR3 length: 13 amino acids. Trimming shortened V by 0 bases and J by 5 bases, and 7 bases separated the two germline ends. The CDR3 protein is CASSLETKTEAFF. The CDR3 DNA sequence: TGTGCCAGCAGCTTAGAGACCAAAACTGAAGCTTTCTTT.

The CDR3: CASSGRTGVTGYTF. The CDR3 region has the DNA TGTGCCAGTAGTGGCCGGACAGGGGTTACGGGATACACCTTC. The chain links TRBV19 to TRBJ1-2; 9 nucleotides match TRBD1. Germline V gene data show CDR1 as LNHDA and CDR2 as SQIVND (reference sequence). With V trimmed by 5 bases and J by 11 bases, 12 bases remained unmatched. This CDR3 has 14 residues. The full variable domain, in which reference TRBV19 and TRBJ1-2 provide the parts outside the CDR3, is DGGITQSPKYLFRKEGQNVTLSCEQNLNHDAMYWYRQDPGQGLRLIYYSQIVNDFQKGDIAEGYSVSREKKESFPLTVTSAQKNPTAFYLCASSGRTGVTGYTFGSGTRLTVV.

The rearrangement uses TRBV9 and TRBJ2-5; D is tentatively TRBD1 or TRBD2 (5 bases each). The length of the CDR3 is 16 residues. V dropped 3 bases and J dropped 9 bases, with 24 bases sitting between them. CDR1 is SGDLS and CDR2 is YYNGEE in the germline V gene. DNA for the CDR3: TGTGCCAGCAGCGCCGGCCCGGGACCCAACACGGGGTCCCAGTACTTC. It codes for CASSAGPGPNTGSQYF.

The chain has TRBV11-2 and TRBJ2-2; D unresolved. Germline V gene lookup returns CDR1 SGHAT and CDR2 FQNNGV. Trimming stripped 1 base from V and 5 bases from J, with 5 bases between. The CDR3 runs to 13 residues. CDR3 DNA: TGTGCCAGCAGCTTAGTTGGGACCGGGGAGCTGTTTTTT. Encoded protein: CASSLVGTGELFF.

The J gene is TRBJ2-5, the V gene TRBV2; D gene uncertain. This CDR3 has 13 residues. CDR1 and CDR2 from the germline V gene are SNHLY and FYNNEI. Trimming took off 5 bases at V and 5 bases at J, with 12 bases between the two ends. CDR3 sequence reads: CASSFRAVETQYF. As DNA, the CDR3 is TGTGCCAGCAGTTTTCGGGCGGTGGAGACCCAGTACTTC.

The V call is TRBV2, the J call TRBJ2-1, with D maybe TRBD1 (7 bases). CDR3 length equals 14 residues. The ends were cut back, 1 base at V and 8 bases at J, with 12 bases in the middle. Germline loops: CDR1 SNHLY, CDR2 FYNNEI. The CDR3 nucleotides are TGTGCCAGCAGTGAAGACAGGGGAGGCGATGAGCAGTTCTTC. Translating gives CASSEDRGGDEQFF.

The chain employs TRBV6-5 and TRBJ2-5; 9 nucleotides line up with TRBD1. This CDR3 is 15 amino acids long. CDR1 is MNHEY, CDR2 SVGAGI, per germline. The junction had 11 bases not matched to a gene; V was cut back by 7 bases and J by 5 bases. The CDR3 coding sequence is TGTGCCAGCACTACCCTGACAGGGGGTAGGGAGACCCAGTACTTC. It translates to CASTTLTGGRETQYF.

The V gene is TRBV5-4, the J gene TRBJ1-4, with a tentative D call TRBD1 (5 bases). The germline V gene encodes CDR1 SGHNT and CDR2 YYREEE (reference sequence). The CDR3 has 15 residues. V was shortened by 3 bases and J by 8 bases, with 17 bases between the two germline ends. DNA for the CDR3: TGTGCCAGCAGCTCGTGGGGCAGGGAGGGAGAAAAACTGTTTTTT. This gives the protein CASSSWGREGEKLFF.

This chain connects TRBV13 to TRBJ2-1, with 16 positions matching TRBD2. The CDR3 contains 20 residues. Germline V gene sequence: CDR1 PRHDT, CDR2 FYEKMQ (reference sequence). J was trimmed by 4 bases and V by 5 bases; bases with no gene match: 14. CDR3 loop: CASSPTLGLAGGPRYNEQFF. The CDR3 DNA reads as TGTGCCAGCAGCCCTACACTGGGACTAGCGGGAGGGCCACGGTACAATGAGCAGTTCTTC.

V usage is TRBV6-1 and J usage is TRBJ2-3; 9 bases are shared with TRBD1. Germline loops: CDR1 MNHNS, CDR2 SASEGT. After removal of 4 bases from V and 6 bases from J, the junction contained 11 bases not matched to a gene. This CDR3 is built from 16 residues. CDR3 bases: TGTGCCAGCAGTGCGAACAGGGGGCCGGCGGTGGATACGCAGTATTTT. Translation: CASSANRGPAVDTQYF.

The chain uses TRBV7-2 and TRBJ2-2; D gene uncertain. Germline assignment: CDR1 SGHTA and CDR2 FQGNSA. CDR3 size: 15 residues. The V end was cut by 1 base, the J end by 0 bases, with 6 bases between. As DNA, the CDR3 is TGTGCCAGCAGCTTAGGTTTAGCGAACACCGGGGAGCTGTTTTTT. Translated: CASSLGLANTGELFF.

This clone appeared a few times. The chain joins TRBV7-9 to TRBJ2-2, with D perhaps matching TRBD1 (5 bases). V was pared by 4 bases and J by 8 bases, with 11 bases between. The CDR3 consists of 13 residues. Germline V gene data show CDR1 as SEHNR and CDR2 as FQNEAQ (reference sequence). CDR3 sequence reads: CASSSTTGGELFF. CDR3 nucleotide sequence: TGTGCCAGCAGCTCCACCACAGGTGGGGAGCTGTTTTTT.

The V and J genes are TRBV6-1 and TRBJ1-4; D perhaps matches TRBD1 (6 bases). The CDR3 is 16 residues long. Looked up from germline, CDR1 is MNHNS and CDR2 is SASEGT. Trimming left V 4 bases short and J 0 bases short, with 12 bases between. CDR3 in amino acids: CASSGQDLSTNEKLFF. DNA for the CDR3: TGTGCCAGCAGTGGACAGGACCTTTCAACTAATGAAAAACTGTTTTTT.

The chain is built from TRBV2 and TRBJ1-1; D not certain. Looked up from germline, CDR1 is SNHLY and CDR2 is FYNNEI. The CDR3 is 13 residues long. Trimming removed 1 base from V and 6 bases from J, with 9 bases in between. The CDR3 sequence: CASSEGAGPEAFF. The CDR3 DNA reads TGTGCCAGCAGTGAAGGGGCAGGACCTGAAGCTTTCTTT.